The rows below give T cell receptor beta chains drawn from one sample of a study of blood T cells in healthy people across ages. TCRdb called the 5' RACE reads again in MiXCR, with one record for every CDR3 protein. The repertoire holds over a million distinct CDR3 sequences, with almost 60% as singletons. The source material was blood. These receptors were obtained from a man between 18 and 29 years old in good health. The CDR3 runs from the conserved cysteine through the conserved F or W.

len: 15; v_gene: TRBV15; j_gene: TRBJ1-2; CDR3aa: CATMEGFQSNYGYTF
len: 15; v_gene: TRBV3-1; j_gene: .; CDR3aa: CASSPPGGTGGEQYF
len: 15; v_gene: TRBV7-8; j_gene: TRBJ1-5; CDR3aa: CASSLGPVGNQPQHF
len: 12; v_gene: TRBV29-1; j_gene: TRBJ1-1; CDR3aa: CSAQPGQREAFF
len: 12; v_gene: TRBV29-1; j_gene: TRBJ1-2; CDR3aa: CSVGGQNYDHTF
len: 13; v_gene: TRBV28; j_gene: TRBJ2-3; CDR3aa: CASNHPGRDTQYF
len: 15; v_gene: TRBV9; j_gene: .; CDR3aa: CASSGSAGGLKTQYF
len: 18; v_gene: TRBV5-1; j_gene: TRBJ2-2; CDR3aa: CASSPEGTGTPNTGELFF
len: 14; v_gene: TRBV4-3; j_gene: TRBJ2-7; CDR3aa: CASSQERGGAEQYF
len: 16; v_gene: TRBV7-9; j_gene: TRBJ1-2; CDR3aa: CASSLQQGASGYGYTF
len: 14; v_gene: TRBV28; j_gene: TRBJ2-1; CDR3aa: CASSLSTVNNEQFF
len: 17; v_gene: TRBV4-2; j_gene: TRBJ1-5; CDR3aa: CASSHDTQGGSNQPQHF
len: 13; v_gene: TRBV29-1; j_gene: TRBJ2-7; CDR3aa: CSVVPSDAYEQYF
len: 16; v_gene: TRBV7-8; j_gene: TRBJ2-1; CDR3aa: CASSLGGQGRMNEQFF
len: 15; v_gene: TRBV27; j_gene: TRBJ2-3; CDR3aa: CASSSQLLAPDTQYF
len: 13; v_gene: TRBV4-1; j_gene: TRBJ2-3; CDR3aa: CASSQVGLDTQYF
len: 13; v_gene: TRBV6-2/TRBV6-3; j_gene: TRBJ2-5; CDR3aa: CAGRQSTQETQYF
len: 14; v_gene: TRBV6-6; j_gene: TRBJ1-6; CDR3aa: CASSLDTARSPLHF
len: 13; v_gene: TRBV4-3; j_gene: TRBJ2-1; CDR3aa: CASSQGTTNEQFF
len: 17; v_gene: TRBV24-1; j_gene: TRBJ2-5; CDR3aa: CATSDWSGGGGKETQYF
len: 13; v_gene: TRBV24-1; j_gene: TRBJ2-3; CDR3aa: CATSDRDTDTQYF
len: 16; v_gene: TRBV6-4; j_gene: TRBJ2-3; CDR3aa: CASSDLTSGGADTQYF
len: 12; v_gene: TRBV12-3/TRBV12-4; j_gene: TRBJ1-2; CDR3aa: CASSLLSYGYTF
len: 15; v_gene: TRBV20-1; j_gene: TRBJ1-4; CDR3aa: CSAPTSTGPREKLFF
len: 15; v_gene: TRBV7-6; j_gene: TRBJ2-7; CDR3aa: CASSLGPGLGNEQYF